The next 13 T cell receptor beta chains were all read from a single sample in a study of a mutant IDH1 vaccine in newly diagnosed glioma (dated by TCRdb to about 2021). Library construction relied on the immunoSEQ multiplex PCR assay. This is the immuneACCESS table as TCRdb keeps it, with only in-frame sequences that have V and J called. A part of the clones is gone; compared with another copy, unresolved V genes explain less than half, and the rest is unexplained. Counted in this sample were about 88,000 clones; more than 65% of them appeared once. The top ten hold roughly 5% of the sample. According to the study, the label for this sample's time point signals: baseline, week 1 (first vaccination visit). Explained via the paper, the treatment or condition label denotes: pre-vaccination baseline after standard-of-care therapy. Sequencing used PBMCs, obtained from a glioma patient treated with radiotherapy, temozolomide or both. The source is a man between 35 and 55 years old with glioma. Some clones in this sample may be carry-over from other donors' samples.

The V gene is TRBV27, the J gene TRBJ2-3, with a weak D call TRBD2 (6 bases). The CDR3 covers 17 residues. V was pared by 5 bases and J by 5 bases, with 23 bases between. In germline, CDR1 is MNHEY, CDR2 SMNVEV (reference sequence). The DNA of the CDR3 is TGTGCCAGCAGTGGGGGGACCCCAATCTCCCGGAAAGATACGCAGTATTTT. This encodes CASSGGTPISRKDTQYF.

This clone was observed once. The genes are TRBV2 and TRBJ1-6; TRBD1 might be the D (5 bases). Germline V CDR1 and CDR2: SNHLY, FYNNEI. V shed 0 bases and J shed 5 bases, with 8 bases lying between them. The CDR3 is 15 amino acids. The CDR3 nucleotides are TGTGCCAGCAGTGAAGCGGCGGGACATAATTCACCCCTCCACTTT. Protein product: CASSEAAGHNSPLHF.

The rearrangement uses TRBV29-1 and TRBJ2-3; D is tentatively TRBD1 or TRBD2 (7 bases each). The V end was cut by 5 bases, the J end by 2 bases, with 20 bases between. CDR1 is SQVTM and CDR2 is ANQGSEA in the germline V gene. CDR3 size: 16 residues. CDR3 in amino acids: CSVPYRAGQLTDTQYF. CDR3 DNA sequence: TGCAGCGTTCCCTATAGAGCGGGACAGCTCACAGATACGCAGTATTTT.

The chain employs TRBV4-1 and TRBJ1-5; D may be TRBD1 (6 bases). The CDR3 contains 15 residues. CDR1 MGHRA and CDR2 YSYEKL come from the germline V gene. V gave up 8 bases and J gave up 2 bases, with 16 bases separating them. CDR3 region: CASATGLRGNQPQHF. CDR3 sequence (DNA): TGCGCCAGCGCTACAGGGTTACGGGGCAATCAGCCCCAGCATTTT.

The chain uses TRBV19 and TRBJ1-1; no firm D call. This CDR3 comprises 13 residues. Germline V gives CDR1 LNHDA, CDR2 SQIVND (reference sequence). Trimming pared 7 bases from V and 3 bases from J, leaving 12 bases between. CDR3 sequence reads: CASISINYTEAFF. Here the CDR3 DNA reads TGTGCCAGTATTTCGATAAACTACACTGAAGCTTTCTTT.

CDR3 sequence: CASSDWNRSTQREQYF. The CDR3 DNA sequence: TGTGCCAGCAGTGATTGGAACAGAAGCACCCAGAGGGAGCAGTACTTC. The gene calls are TRBV6-1 and TRBJ2-7; no clear D gene. This CDR3 has 16 amino acids. Germline CDR1 and CDR2: MNHNS and SASEGT. V was cut by 3 bases and J by 7 bases, with 22 bases left in between.

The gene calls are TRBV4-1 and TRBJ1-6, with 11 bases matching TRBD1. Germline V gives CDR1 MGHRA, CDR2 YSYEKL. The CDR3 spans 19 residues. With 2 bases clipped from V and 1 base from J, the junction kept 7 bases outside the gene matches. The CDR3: CASSQPGQGGRSYNSPLHF. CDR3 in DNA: TGCGCCAGCAGCCAACCGGGACAGGGGGGTAGATCCTATAATTCACCCCTCCACTTT.

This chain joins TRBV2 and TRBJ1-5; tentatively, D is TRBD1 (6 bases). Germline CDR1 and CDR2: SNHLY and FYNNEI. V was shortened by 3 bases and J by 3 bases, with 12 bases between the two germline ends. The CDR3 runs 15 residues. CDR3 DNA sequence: TGTGCCAGCAGTGATGGGGGCACTTTCAATCAGCCCCAGCATTTT. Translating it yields CASSDGGTFNQPQHF.

The CDR3, as DNA: TGTGCCAGCTCACAGCAGGGACTCTATAGCAATCAGCCCCAGCATTTT. It specifies CASSQQGLYSNQPQHF. This chain links TRBV18 with TRBJ1-5, with D maybe TRBD1 (5 bases). CDR1 is KGHSH, CDR2 LQKENI, per germline. There are 16 residues in the CDR3. V dropped 4 bases and J dropped 0 bases, with 13 bases sitting between them.

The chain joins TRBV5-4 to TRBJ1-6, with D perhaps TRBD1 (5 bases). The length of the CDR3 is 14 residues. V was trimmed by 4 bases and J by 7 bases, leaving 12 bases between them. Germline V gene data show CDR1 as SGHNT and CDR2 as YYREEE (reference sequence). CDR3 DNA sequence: TGTGCCAGCAGCCAAGGGACGGTGAATTCACCCCTCCACTTT. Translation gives CASSQGTVNSPLHF.

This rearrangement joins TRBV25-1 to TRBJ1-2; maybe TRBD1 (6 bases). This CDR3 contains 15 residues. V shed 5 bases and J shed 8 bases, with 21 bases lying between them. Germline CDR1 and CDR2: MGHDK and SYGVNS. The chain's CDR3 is CASSMMTGRREGYTF. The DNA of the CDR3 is TGTGCCAGCAGTATGATGACAGGACGGAGAGAGGGCTACACCTTC.

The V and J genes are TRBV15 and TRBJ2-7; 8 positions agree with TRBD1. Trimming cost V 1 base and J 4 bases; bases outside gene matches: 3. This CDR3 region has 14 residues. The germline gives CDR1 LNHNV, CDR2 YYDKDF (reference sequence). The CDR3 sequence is CATSRGRDRYEQYF. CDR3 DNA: TGTGCCACCAGCAGAGGCCGGGACAGGTACGAGCAGTACTTC.

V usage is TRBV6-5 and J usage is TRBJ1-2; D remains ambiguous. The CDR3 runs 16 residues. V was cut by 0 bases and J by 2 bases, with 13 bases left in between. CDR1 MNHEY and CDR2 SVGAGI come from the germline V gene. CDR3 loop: CASSYSKGRGNYGYTF. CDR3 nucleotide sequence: TGTGCCAGCAGTTACTCGAAAGGCAGAGGAAACTATGGCTACACCTTC.